A single sample is the source of the 21 T cell receptor beta chains below, sequenced in a study of blood T cell repertoires in COVID-19. Profiling relied on immunoSEQ multiplex PCR, and the TCRdb table lists in-frame clones only, not all of them. The profile shows approximately 350,000 clones, about 86% of them singletons. The material sequenced was peripheral blood. These receptors all stem from a young man with active or convalescent COVID-19.

V and J are TRBV19 and TRBJ1-5; D remains unclear. The CDR3 is made up of 16 amino acids. Per germline, CDR1 LNHDA and CDR2 SQIVND (reference sequence). Trimming pared 3 bases from V and 0 bases from J, leaving 12 bases between. The CDR3 reads CASSIRRLYSNQPQHF. CDR3 nucleotides: TGTGCCAGTAGTATTCGGCGGTTGTATAGCAATCAGCCCCAGCATTTT.

V usage is TRBV7-3 and J usage is TRBJ2-3; D not resolved. The CDR3 runs 14 residues. With 4 bases removed from V and 2 bases from J, the gap between germline ends came to 10 bases. Germline loops: CDR1 SGHTA, CDR2 FQGTGA. CDR3 nucleotide sequence: TGTGCCAGCAGCTCGGGTCTGATCACAGATACGCAGTATTTT. Translated, it gives CASSSGLITDTQYF.

V and J are TRBV7-6 and TRBJ2-7; 7 bases align to TRBD2. Germline trimming cut 4 bases from V and 3 bases from J; bases unmatched to any gene: 6. Germline V gene lookup returns CDR1 SGHVS and CDR2 FNYEAQ. There are 14 residues in the CDR3. The CDR3 sequence is CASSSKAGHYEQYF. The CDR3 DNA is TGTGCCAGCAGCTCCAAAGCGGGGCACTACGAGCAGTACTTC.

The V and J genes are TRBV18 and TRBJ1-5; D might be TRBD1 (5 bases). V was shortened by 5 bases and J by 0 bases, with 14 bases between the two germline ends. In germline, CDR1 is KGHSH, CDR2 LQKENI. CDR3 length equals 16 residues. The CDR3 sequence: CASSYSGGNSNQPQHF. CDR3 sequence (DNA): TGTGCCAGCTCATACAGCGGGGGGAATAGCAATCAGCCCCAGCATTTT.

The CDR3 loop is CASSPTRDQPQHF. The CDR3 DNA reads TGTGCCAGCAGCCCCACCCGGGATCAGCCCCAGCATTTT. The gene calls are TRBV7-9 and TRBJ1-5; D call uncertain. This CDR3 has 13 residues. Germline-derived CDR1 and CDR2 are SEHNR and FQNEAQ (reference sequence). Trimming removed 5 bases from V and 5 bases from J, with 10 bases in between.

The chain uses TRBV7-3 and TRBJ2-3; D might be TRBD2 (6 bases). V gave up 5 bases and J gave up 4 bases, with 10 bases separating them. The germline gives CDR1 SGHTA, CDR2 FQGTGA. This CDR3 contains 13 residues. The CDR3, as DNA: TGTGCCAGCAGCCCCGGGAGCCCAGATACGCAGTATTTT. Translated, it gives CASSPGSPDTQYF.

The chain has TRBV7-3 and TRBJ2-1, with D maybe TRBD2 (6 bases). Trimming removed 3 bases at V and 0 bases at J, with 12 bases between. CDR1 is SGHTA, CDR2 FQGTGA, per germline. The CDR3 spans 16 residues. The CDR3 protein is CASSLFGSSSYNEQFF. As DNA, the CDR3 is TGTGCCAGCAGCTTGTTCGGGAGTTCCTCCTACAATGAGCAGTTCTTC.

The rearrangement links TRBV15 to TRBJ2-4; D might be TRBD2 (5 bases). The V gene lost 3 bases and the J gene lost 6 bases, with 9 bases spanning the gap. In germline, CDR1 is LNHNV, CDR2 YYDKDF (reference sequence). This CDR3 contains 13 residues. CDR3 bases: TGTGCCACCAGCAGTTACGCGGGAAACATTCAGTACTTC. This encodes CATSSYAGNIQYF.

The genes are TRBV29-1 and TRBJ2-7, with 7 nucleotides matching TRBD1. Trimming cost V 4 bases and J 0 bases; bases outside gene matches: 6. CDR3 size: 14 residues. CDR1 SQVTM and CDR2 ANQGSEA come from the germline V gene. The CDR3 region is CSVGPRQGSYEQYF. CDR3 DNA: TGCAGCGTTGGGCCCCGACAGGGCTCCTACGAGCAGTACTTC.

This chain uses TRBV29-1 with TRBJ2-3, with 10 bases identical to TRBD2. The CDR3 totals 17 residues. The V gene's germline CDR1 is SQVTM and CDR2 ANQGSEA. Trimming cost V 4 bases and J 5 bases; bases outside gene matches: 15. The CDR3 spells CSVVTVGAGGMLDTQYF. The CDR3 DNA is TGCAGCGTTGTAACTGTAGGAGCGGGAGGGATGCTAGATACGCAGTATTTT.

The V and J genes are TRBV4-1 and TRBJ1-2; D is uncertain. Germline V gene sequence: CDR1 MGHRA, CDR2 YSYEKL. Trimming left V 4 bases short and J 4 bases short, with 22 bases between. The CDR3 extends over 17 amino acids. The CDR3 DNA sequence: TGCGCCAGCAGCCTCCCGCGTGCGGGCATGGGAGTCTATGGCTACACCTTC. Its translation: CASSLPRAGMGVYGYTF.

The rearrangement links TRBV24-1 to TRBJ2-5; 9 bases line up with TRBD1. The CDR3 contains 17 residues. The germline CDR1 and CDR2 sequences are KGHDR and SFDVKD. Unmatched junction bases numbered 8, after V lost 4 bases and J lost 0 bases. This chain's CDR3 is CATSESPRTGDQETQYF. Written as DNA, the CDR3 is TGTGCCACCAGTGAATCCCCGAGGACAGGGGACCAAGAGACCCAGTACTTC.

The chain employs TRBV4-1 and TRBJ2-7; 7 bases are a match to TRBD2. CDR1 and CDR2 from the germline V gene are MGHRA and YSYEKL. V shed 3 bases and J 2 bases; nucleotides not matched to a gene: 4. The CDR3 totals 14 residues. CDR3 sequence reads: CASSQGGLAYEQYF. Here the CDR3 DNA reads TGCGCCAGCAGCCAGGGCGGACTAGCCTACGAGCAGTACTTC.

The chain employs TRBV14 and TRBJ2-6; perhaps TRBD2 as D (5 bases). The CDR3 spans 18 residues. V was cut by 3 bases and J by 0 bases, with 15 bases left in between. Germline V gives CDR1 SGHDN, CDR2 FVKESK. The CDR3 loop reads CASSQYQITSSGANVLTF. Here the CDR3 DNA reads TGTGCCAGCAGCCAGTATCAGATAACTAGCTCTGGGGCCAACGTCCTGACTTTC.

The chain joins TRBV5-4 to TRBJ2-3, with 8 bases matching TRBD2. In germline, CDR1 is SGHNT, CDR2 YYREEE (reference sequence). V lost 1 base to trimming and J lost 5 bases; unmatched junction nucleotides: 3. The CDR3 has 14 amino acids. The CDR3 sequence is CASSLWLAGDTQYF. DNA of the CDR3: TGTGCCAGCAGCTTGTGGCTAGCGGGAGATACGCAGTATTTT. The whole variable domain, filled in from reference TRBV5-4 and TRBJ2-3, reads ETGVTQSPTHLIKTRGQQVTLRCSSQSGHNTVSWYQQALGQGPQFIFQYYREEENGRGNFPPRFSGLQFPNYSSELNVNALELDDSALYLCASSLWLAGDTQYFGPGTRLTVL.

The chain combines TRBV10-3 with TRBJ1-5; D is uncertain. CDR3 length: 12 residues. V gave up 8 bases and J gave up 4 bases, with 9 bases separating them. Looked up from germline, CDR1 is ENHRY and CDR2 is SYGVKD. In DNA, the CDR3 is TGTGCCATCCGAAACGGGAATCAGCCCCAGCATTTT. It translates to CAIRNGNQPQHF.

The V call is TRBV6-2 or TRBV6-3, the J call TRBJ2-3, with 7 nucleotides matching TRBD2. Germline V lookup: CDR1 MNHEY, CDR2 SVGEGT. This CDR3 is 16 amino acids long. Trimming cost V 5 bases and J 3 bases; bases outside gene matches: 11. The CDR3 DNA reads as TGTGCCAGCAGTCAACTCGGGGCGGGAGTGACAGATACGCAGTATTTT. It is translated as CASSQLGAGVTDTQYF.

This clone appeared a single time. The chain has TRBV7-2 and TRBJ2-1; TRBD1 agrees at 8 bases. The germline V gene encodes CDR1 SGHTA and CDR2 FQGNSA. The CDR3 length is 13 residues. The V and J ends lost 4 bases and 8 bases, in that order; junction bases with no gene match: 4. This chain's CDR3 is CASSSDRVDEQFF. CDR3 DNA sequence: TGTGCCAGCAGCTCGGACAGGGTGGATGAGCAGTTCTTC.

The gene calls are TRBV10-3 and TRBJ1-2, with 8 positions matching TRBD1. Trimming cost V 6 bases and J 13 bases; bases outside gene matches: 13. This CDR3 spans 13 amino acids. Germline loops: CDR1 ENHRY, CDR2 SYGVKD. The CDR3 loop is CAIRPYDRGICTF. CDR3 nucleotide sequence: TGTGCCATCAGACCCTACGACAGGGGAATCTGCACCTTC.

The J gene is TRBJ2-3, the V gene TRBV4-2; D gene uncertain. Trimming took 0 bases from V and 1 from J, leaving 8 bases between them. The germline CDR1 and CDR2 sequences are LGHNA and YNFKEQ. This CDR3 spans 15 amino acids. CDR3 sequence reads: CASSQEEARTDTQYF. The CDR3, as DNA: TGTGCCAGCAGCCAAGAAGAAGCACGCACAGATACGCAGTATTTT.

This chain links TRBV5-4 with TRBJ1-4; TRBD1 matches 7 bases. The CDR3 runs to 13 residues. Germline V CDR1 and CDR2: SGHNT, YYREEE (reference sequence). Losses at the gene ends were 4 bases for V and 13 bases for J; bases not matched to a gene: 10. The CDR3 region has the DNA TGTGCCAGCAGCCCCCAGGAGGGGGCTATACTGTTTTTT. It specifies CASSPQEGAILFF. The full variable domain, in which reference TRBV5-4 and TRBJ1-4 provide the parts outside the CDR3, is ETGVTQSPTHLIKTRGQQVTLRCSSQSGHNTVSWYQQALGQGPQFIFQYYREEENGRGNFPPRFSGLQFPNYSSELNVNALELDDSALYLCASSPQEGAILFFGSGTQLSVL.